This TCR beta chain was identified in a study of cytomegalovirus exposure and HLA in healthy donors. The V and J ends lost 2 bases and 0 bases respectively, with 17 bases between them. Germline V gene data show CDR1 as SGHVS and CDR2 as FQNEAQ. This CDR3 is 18 amino acids long. The PCR made use of 60 Vbeta and 13 Jbeta primers. Generated by immunoSEQ multiplex PCR, the TCRdb table keeps only in-frame clones and is missing some. The table includes a few hundred thousand clones, roughly 83% detected once. The sequence came from a girl between 10 and 17 years old in good health and CMV-seronegative. V usage is TRBV7-8 and J usage is TRBJ1-3; TRBD1 is a possible D gene (6 bases). The specimen was PBMCs. The CDR3 spells CASSLNPPRQASGNTIYF. Written as DNA, the CDR3 is TGTGCCAGCAGCTTAAATCCCCCCCGACAGGCCTCTGGAAACACCATATATTTT.